The clone carrying this T cell receptor (beta chain) was observed a few times. Its specificity is not known. This sample was taken from a study of response to subunit inactivated influenza vaccine. Study-wide results and caveats: Authors proposed each seasonal influenza vaccination draws in few new T cells.

TCRdb reprocessed the RT-PCR reads via MiXCR and lists one record per CDR3 protein. The sample has hundreds of thousands of distinct CDR3 sequences, 9.5% to 13% seen once; the top ten hold 10% to 15%. This specimen consisted of PBMCs from blood, obtained around seven weeks after vaccination. The sequence derives from a man aged 50-60 years who received an inactivated influenza vaccine.

The DNA for the CDR3 is TGTGCCAGCATCGACAGGACCAATCAGCCCCAGCATTTT. Its protein is CASIDRTNQPQHF. The rearrangement joins TRBV6-2 or TRBV6-3 to TRBJ1-5; D possibly corresponds to TRBD1 (6 bases). The CDR3 runs to 13 residues. The germline CDR1 and CDR2 sequences are MNHEY and SVGEGT. V was pared by 7 bases and J by 3 bases, with 10 bases between.